This record looks at one T cell receptor (beta chain) sequence and its context. Its antigen remains unidentified. No base qualities exist here, and no much larger clone lies one base off it. The CDR3 regions of human TCRbeta chains were analyzed by immunosequencing. The authors' pipeline ran thus. TCRs in the repertoires were compared against a reference library of SARS-CoV-2-specific TCRs that had been generated with the MIRA antigen-specificity platform. Breadth was defined as the fraction of unique TCRs that were SARS-CoV-2-associated. Depth was defined as the fraction of total T cells that were SARS-CoV-2-associated. Using the MIRA data, each spike-specific TCR was mapped to the spike region that the TCR reacts to and placed in a CD4 or CD8 class. Log10-transformed breadth and depth values were compared by one-way ANOVA with Sidak's multiple comparisons tests. TCRdb holds this immuneACCESS table with in-frame rearrangements only. Some clones are missing; in checked studies, unresolved V genes explain under half, and the rest has no known cause. That table is the source of V, J and clone size, and D and trimming were worked out from the DNA. Present in this sample are about 120,000 clones, more than 85% of which were seen just once. The ten largest clones capture around 5.1% of the sample.

This sample was taken from a study of T cell responses to AZD1222 COVID-19 vaccine (dated by TCRdb to the early 2020s). Context from the whole study: TCR sequencing covered fewer than 250 trial participants: 200 to 220 given two doses of AZD1222 and about 26 given two doses of MenACWY control vaccine. Enrollment into the trials was organized by age into subgroups of 18-55, 56-69 and 70-plus years, and those subgroups contained approximately 150, 30 and 60 TCR-sequenced participants, respectively.

The full study reports these points: After two AZD1222 doses, both the breadth and the depth of spike-specific TCRs were significantly higher than at day 0 and than in MenACWY recipients. Participants were mostly white British and included more females than males, and it was suggested by the authors that clonal diversity may have been underestimated. In the small 56-69-year group, the increase in depth fell short of significance, most likely because of low power. Conclusions about previously exposed vaccinees are limited because only five to seven AZD1222 recipients were SARS-CoV-2 seropositive at baseline. Because no day 14 peak-response samples were available, the repertoires could be characterized only after the peak T cell response. The vaccine-associated CD4 TCRs covered the entire spike protein, and the dominant responses fell in regions 160-218 and 743-854. Reportedly, almost half of the unique spike-specific TCRs recognized epitopes lying outside the regions that are mutated in the B.1.351 and B.1.1.7 variants.

The sample's time point label, decoded: about 28 days (+/-7) after the second vaccine dose. AZD1222 recipients whose second dose came at about 4 weeks and those whose second dose came at about 12 weeks were combined into one group, since spike-specific TCR depth and breadth did not differ between the two schedules. Vaccinee samples came from UK trials COV001 and COV002, including a single-blind randomized controlled phase 2/3 trial of AZD1222 (ChAdOx1 nCoV-19) in healthy adults. For TCRbeta chain sequencing, PBMC samples were collected from trial participants at day 0 and at day 28 after the second dose. CDR1 and CDR2, per the germline V gene, are MNHEY and SVGAGI. The CDR3 holds 12 amino acids from the cysteine to the phenylalanine. Here the CDR3 DNA is all that survives: 36 bases in frame from base 1. V sheds 4 bases and J sheds 1 base, leaving 4 bases between their ends.

The chain joins TRBV6-5 to TRBJ1-1, with the D gene call left open. The specimen was peripheral blood, collected 28 days after the second AZD1222 dose. This sequence originates from an adult who received the AZD1222 COVID-19 vaccine. The CDR3 region reads CASSSGNTEAFF. The DNA reads TGTGCCAGCAGTTCGGGGAACACTGAAGCTTTCTTT.